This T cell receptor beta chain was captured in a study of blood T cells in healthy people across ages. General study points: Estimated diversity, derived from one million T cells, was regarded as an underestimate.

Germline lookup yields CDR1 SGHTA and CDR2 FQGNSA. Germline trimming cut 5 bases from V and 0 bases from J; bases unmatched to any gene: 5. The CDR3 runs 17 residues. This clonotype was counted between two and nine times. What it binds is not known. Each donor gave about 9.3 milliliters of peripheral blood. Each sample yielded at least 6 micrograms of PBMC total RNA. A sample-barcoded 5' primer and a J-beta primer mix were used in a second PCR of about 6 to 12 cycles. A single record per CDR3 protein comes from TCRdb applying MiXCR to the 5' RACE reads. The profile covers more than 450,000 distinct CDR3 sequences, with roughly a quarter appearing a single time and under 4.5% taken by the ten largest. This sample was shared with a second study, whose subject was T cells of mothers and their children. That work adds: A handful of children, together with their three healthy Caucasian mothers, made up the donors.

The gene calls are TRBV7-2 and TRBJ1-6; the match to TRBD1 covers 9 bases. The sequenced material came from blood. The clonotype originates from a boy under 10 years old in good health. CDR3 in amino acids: CASSPGTGSSYNSPLHF. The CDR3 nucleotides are TGTGCCAGCAGCCCTGGGACAGGGAGCTCCTATAATTCACCCCTCCACTTT.